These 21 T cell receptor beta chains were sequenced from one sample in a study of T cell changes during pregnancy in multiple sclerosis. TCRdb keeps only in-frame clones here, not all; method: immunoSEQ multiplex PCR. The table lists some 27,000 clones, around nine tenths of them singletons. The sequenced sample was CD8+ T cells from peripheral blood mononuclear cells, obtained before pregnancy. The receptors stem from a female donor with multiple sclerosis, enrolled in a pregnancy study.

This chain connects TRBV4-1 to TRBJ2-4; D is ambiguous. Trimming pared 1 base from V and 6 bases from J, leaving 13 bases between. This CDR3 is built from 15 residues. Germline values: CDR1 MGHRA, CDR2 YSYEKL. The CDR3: CASSQAVSIINIQYF. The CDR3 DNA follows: TGCGCCAGCAGCCAAGCGGTCTCTATTATAAACATTCAGTACTTC.

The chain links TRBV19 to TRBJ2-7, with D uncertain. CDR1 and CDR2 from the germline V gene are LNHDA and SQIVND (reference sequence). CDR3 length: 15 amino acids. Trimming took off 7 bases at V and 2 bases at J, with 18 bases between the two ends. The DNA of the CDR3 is TGTGCCAGTATTCCCCCCCCGGGTCCTCCCTACGAGCAGTACTTC. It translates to CASIPPPGPPYEQYF.

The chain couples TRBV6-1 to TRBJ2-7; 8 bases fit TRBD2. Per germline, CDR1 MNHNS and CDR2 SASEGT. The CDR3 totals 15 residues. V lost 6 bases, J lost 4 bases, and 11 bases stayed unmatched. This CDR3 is CASRAGDGGVYEQYF. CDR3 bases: TGTGCCAGCAGAGCCGGGGACGGGGGGGTTTACGAGCAGTACTTC.

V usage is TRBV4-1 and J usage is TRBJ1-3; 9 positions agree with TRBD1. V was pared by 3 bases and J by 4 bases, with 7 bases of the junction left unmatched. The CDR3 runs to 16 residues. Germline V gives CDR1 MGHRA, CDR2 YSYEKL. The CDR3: CASSHHPGQGGNTIYF. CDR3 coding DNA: TGCGCCAGCAGCCACCACCCGGGACAGGGCGGAAACACCATATATTTT.

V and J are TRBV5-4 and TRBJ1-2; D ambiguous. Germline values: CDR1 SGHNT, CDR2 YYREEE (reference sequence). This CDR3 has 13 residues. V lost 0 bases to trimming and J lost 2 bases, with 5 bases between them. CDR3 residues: CASSLGGNYGYTF. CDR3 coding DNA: TGTGCCAGCAGCTTGGGAGGGAACTATGGCTACACCTTC. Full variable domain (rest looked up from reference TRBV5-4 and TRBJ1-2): ETGVTQSPTHLIKTRGQQVTLRCSSQSGHNTVSWYQQALGQGPQFIFQYYREEENGRGNFPPRFSGLQFPNYSSELNVNALELDDSALYLCASSLGGNYGYTFGSGTRLTVV.

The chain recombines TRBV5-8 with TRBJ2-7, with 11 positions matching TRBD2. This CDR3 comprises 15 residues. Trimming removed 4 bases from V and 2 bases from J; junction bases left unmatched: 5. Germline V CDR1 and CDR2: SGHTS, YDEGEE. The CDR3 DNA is TGTGCCAGCAGCCAACTAGCGGGGGAGGCCTACGAGCAGTACTTC. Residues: CASSQLAGEAYEQYF.

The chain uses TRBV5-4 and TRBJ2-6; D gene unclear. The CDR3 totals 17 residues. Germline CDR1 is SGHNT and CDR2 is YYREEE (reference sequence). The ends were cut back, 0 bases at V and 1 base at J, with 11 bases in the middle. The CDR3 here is CASSLAPTESGANVLTF. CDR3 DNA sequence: TGTGCCAGCAGCTTGGCCCCGACGGAGTCTGGGGCCAACGTCCTGACTTTC.

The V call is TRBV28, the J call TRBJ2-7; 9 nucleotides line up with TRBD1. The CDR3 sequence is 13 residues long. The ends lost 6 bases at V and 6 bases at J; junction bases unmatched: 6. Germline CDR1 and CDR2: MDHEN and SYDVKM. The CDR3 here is CASSLGQGGEQYF. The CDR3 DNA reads TGTGCCAGCAGCTTGGGACAGGGTGGCGAGCAGTACTTC.

For the CDR3, the DNA is TGTGCCAGCAGCGTAGGGGGCGGGGGGGCAACAGATACGCAGTATTTT. Its protein is CASSVGGGGATDTQYF. V and J are TRBV9 and TRBJ2-3; 9 bases match TRBD2. This CDR3 has 16 amino acids. Germline V lookup: CDR1 SGDLS, CDR2 YYNGEE. With V trimmed by 0 bases and J by 3 bases, 5 bases remained unmatched.

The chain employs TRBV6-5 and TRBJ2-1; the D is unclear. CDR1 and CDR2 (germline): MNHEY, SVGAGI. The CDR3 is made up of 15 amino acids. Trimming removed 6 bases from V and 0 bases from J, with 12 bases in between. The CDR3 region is CASSSDFSSYNEQFF. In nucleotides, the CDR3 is TGTGCCAGCAGCTCCGACTTCAGCTCCTACAATGAGCAGTTCTTC.

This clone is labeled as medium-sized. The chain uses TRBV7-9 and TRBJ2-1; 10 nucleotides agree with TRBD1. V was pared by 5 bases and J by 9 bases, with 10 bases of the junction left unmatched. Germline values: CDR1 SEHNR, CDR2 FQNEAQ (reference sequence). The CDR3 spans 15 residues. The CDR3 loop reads CASSAPDRGLVEQFF. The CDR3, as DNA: TGTGCCAGCAGCGCCCCCGACAGGGGGCTAGTTGAGCAGTTCTTC. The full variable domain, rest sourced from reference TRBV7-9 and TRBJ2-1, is DTGVSQNPRHKITKRGQNVTFRCDPISEHNRLYWYRQTLGQGPEFLTYFQNEAQLEKSRLLSDRFSAERPKGSFSTLEIQRTEQGDSAMYLCASSAPDRGLVEQFFGPGTRLTVL.

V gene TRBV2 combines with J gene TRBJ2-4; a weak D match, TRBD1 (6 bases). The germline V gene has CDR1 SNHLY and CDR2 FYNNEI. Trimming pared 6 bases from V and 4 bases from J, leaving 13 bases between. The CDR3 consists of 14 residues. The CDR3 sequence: CASSEPRGKNIQYF. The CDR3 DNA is TGTGCCAGCAGCGAGCCCAGGGGTAAAAACATTCAGTACTTC.

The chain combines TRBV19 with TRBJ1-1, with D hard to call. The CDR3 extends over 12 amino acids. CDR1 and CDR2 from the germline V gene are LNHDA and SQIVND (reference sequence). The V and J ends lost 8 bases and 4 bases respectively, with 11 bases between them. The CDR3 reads CASGVMSTEAFF. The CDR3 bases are TGTGCCAGTGGTGTGATGAGCACTGAAGCTTTCTTT.

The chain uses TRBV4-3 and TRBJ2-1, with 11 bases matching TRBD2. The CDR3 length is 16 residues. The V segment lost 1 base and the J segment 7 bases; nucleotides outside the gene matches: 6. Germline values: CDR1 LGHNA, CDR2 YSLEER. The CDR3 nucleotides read TGCGCCAGCAGCCAAGCGGCTAGCGGGGGGAGGAATGAGCAGTTCTTC. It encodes CASSQAASGGRNEQFF.

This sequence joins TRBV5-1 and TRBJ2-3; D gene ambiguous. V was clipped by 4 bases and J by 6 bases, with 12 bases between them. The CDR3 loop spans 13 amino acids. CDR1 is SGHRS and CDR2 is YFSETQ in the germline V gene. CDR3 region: CASSMRPGDTQYF. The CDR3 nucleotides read TGCGCCAGCAGCATGCGCCCTGGTGATACGCAGTATTTT.

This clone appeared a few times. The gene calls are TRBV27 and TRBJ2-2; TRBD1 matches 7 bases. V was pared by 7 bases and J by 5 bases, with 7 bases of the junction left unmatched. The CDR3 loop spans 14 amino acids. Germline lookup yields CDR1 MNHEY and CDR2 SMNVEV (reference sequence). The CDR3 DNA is TGTGCCAGCACTTATGGGACAGAGACCGGGGAGCTGTTTTTT. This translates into CASTYGTETGELFF.

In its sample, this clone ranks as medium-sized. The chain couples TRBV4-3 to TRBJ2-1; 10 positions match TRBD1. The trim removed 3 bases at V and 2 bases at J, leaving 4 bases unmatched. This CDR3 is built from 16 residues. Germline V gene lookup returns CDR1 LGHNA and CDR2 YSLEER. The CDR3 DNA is TGCGCCAGCAGCCAGGACAGGGGGGAGGCCTACAATGAGCAGTTCTTC. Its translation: CASSQDRGEAYNEQFF.

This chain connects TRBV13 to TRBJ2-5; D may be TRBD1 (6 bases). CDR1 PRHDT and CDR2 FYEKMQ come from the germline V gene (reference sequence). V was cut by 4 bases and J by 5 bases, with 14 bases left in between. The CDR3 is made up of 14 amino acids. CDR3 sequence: CASSSPRTEETQYF. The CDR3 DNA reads TGTGCCAGCAGCTCTCCAAGGACAGAGGAGACCCAGTACTTC.

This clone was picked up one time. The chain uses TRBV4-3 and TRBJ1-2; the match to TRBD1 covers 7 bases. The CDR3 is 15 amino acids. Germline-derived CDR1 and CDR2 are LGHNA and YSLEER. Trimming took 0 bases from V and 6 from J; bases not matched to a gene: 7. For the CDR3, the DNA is TGCGCCAGCAGCCAAGAACAGGGGATGTGGGATGGCTACACCTTC. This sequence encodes CASSQEQGMWDGYTF.

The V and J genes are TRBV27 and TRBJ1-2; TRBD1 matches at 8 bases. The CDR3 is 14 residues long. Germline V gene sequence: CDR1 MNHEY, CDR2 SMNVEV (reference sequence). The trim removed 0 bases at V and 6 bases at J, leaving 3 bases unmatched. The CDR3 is CASSLSQGEDGYTF. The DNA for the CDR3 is TGTGCCAGCAGTTTATCACAGGGGGAGGATGGCTACACCTTC.

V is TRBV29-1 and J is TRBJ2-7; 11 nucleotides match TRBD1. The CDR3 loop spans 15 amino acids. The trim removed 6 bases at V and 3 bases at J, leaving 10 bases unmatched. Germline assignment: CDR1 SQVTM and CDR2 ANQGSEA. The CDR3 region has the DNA TGCAGCGTCCTGGGGGCCGGGACAGGGGGCTACGAGCAGTACTTC. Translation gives CSVLGAGTGGYEQYF.